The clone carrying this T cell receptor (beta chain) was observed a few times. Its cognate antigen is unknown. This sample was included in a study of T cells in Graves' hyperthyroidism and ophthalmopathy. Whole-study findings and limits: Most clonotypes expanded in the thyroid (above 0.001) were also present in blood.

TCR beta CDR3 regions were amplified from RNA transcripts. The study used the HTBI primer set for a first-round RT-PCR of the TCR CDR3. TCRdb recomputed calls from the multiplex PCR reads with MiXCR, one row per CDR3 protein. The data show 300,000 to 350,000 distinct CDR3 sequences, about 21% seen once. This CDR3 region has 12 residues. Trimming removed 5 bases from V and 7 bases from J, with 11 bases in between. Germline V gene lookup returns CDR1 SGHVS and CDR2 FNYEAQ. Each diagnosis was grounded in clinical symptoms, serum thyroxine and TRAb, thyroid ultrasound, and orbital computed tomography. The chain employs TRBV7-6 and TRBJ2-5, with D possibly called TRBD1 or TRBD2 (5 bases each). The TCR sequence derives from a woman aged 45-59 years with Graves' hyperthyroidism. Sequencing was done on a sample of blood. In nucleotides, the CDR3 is TGTGCCAGCAGCGGGACCGCGGGGACCCAGTACTTC. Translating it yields CASSGTAGTQYF. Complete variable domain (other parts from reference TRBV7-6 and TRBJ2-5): GAGVSQSPRYKVTKRGQDVALRCDPISGHVSLYWYRQALGQGPEFLTYFNYEAQQDKSGLPNDRFSAERPEGSISTLTIQRTEQRDSAMYRCASSGTAGTQYFGPGTRLLVL.